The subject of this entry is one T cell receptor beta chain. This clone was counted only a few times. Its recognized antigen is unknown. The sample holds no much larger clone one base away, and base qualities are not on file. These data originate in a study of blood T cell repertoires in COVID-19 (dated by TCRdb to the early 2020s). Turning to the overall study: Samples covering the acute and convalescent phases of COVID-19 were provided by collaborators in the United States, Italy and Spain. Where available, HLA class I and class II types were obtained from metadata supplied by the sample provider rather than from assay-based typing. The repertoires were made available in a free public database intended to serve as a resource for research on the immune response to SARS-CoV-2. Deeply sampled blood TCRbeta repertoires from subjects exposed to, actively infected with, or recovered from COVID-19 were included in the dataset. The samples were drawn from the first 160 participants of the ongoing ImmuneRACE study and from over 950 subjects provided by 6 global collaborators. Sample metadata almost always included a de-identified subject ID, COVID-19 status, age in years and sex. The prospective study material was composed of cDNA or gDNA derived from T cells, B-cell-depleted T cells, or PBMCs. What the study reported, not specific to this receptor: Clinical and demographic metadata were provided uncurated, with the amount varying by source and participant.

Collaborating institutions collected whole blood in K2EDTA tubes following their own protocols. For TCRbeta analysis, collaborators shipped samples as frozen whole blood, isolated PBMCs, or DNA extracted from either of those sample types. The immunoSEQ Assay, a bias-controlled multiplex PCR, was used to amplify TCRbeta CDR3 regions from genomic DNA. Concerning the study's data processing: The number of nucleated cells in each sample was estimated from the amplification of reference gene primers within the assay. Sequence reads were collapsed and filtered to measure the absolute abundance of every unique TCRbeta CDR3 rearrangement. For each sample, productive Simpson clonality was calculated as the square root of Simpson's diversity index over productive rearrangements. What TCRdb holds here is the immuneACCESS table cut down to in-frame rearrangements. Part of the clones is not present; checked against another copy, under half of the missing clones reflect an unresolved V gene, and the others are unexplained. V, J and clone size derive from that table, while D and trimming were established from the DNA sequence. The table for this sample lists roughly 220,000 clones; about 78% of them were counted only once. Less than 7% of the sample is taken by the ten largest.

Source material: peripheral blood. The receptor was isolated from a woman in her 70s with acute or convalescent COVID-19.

CDR3 protein: CASSTGQAVPEAFF. The DNA sequence reads TGTGCCAGCAGCACAGGACAGGCCGTCCCTGAAGCTTTCTTT. Recombination linked TRBV28 to TRBJ1-1, with 7 junctional bases fitting TRBD1. The CDR3 runs 14 amino acids, cysteine and phenylalanine included. Only the CDR3 DNA stays, 42 bases, in frame from base 1. CDR1 and CDR2, looked up from the germline V gene, are MDHEN and SYDVKM. At the junction V is shortened by 6 bases and J by 6 bases; bases outside the gene matches: 10.